These T cell receptor beta chains were read from a single sample in a study of CD8 T cells in Susac syndrome. MiXCR, run by TCRdb on the immunoSEQ multiplex PCR reads, gives a single entry per CDR3 protein. The data contain over 200,000 distinct CDR3 sequences, around 95% of them seen just once; the ten biggest clones take up approximately 0.082%. Input material: CD4+ T cells from PBMCs. Receptors originate from a human donor with multiple sclerosis. Both conserved end residues are part of each CDR3. The order of the fields is V gene, J gene, D gene, CDR3 protein. A D gene is named only where the DNA matches it firmly.

TRBV10-3	TRBJ2-6	-	CAISESPVKGRGVAGANVLTF
TRBV29-1	TRBJ1-2	-	CSVEWTETYGYTF
TRBV3-1	TRBJ2-1	-	CASSPTGAVNEQFF
TRBV20-1	TRBJ2-3	-	CSAKLEVGTDTQYF
TRBV9	TRBJ2-1	-	CASSVEGSFDEQFF
TRBV20-1	TRBJ2-3	TRBD2	CGGGGQGRSDTQYF
TRBV19	TRBJ1-6	TRBD1	CASSAGQYNSPLHF
TRBV19	TRBJ1-1	TRBD1	CATRWGTAQLGAEAFF
TRBV2	TRBJ1-1	-	CASSSPDNMNTEAFF
TRBV29-1	TRBJ1-2	TRBD1	CSAPDRGNNNYGYTF
TRBV29-1	TRBJ1-4	-	CSVVIQGHEKLFF